The 14 T cell receptor beta chains presented below share a single source sample, sequenced in a study of chemoradiotherapy in HPV16-positive cancers. Assay: immunoSEQ multiplex PCR; the TCRdb copy retains only in-frame clones and omits some. The table lists fewer than 70,000 clones, about nine tenths of them singletons, with roughly 3.4% in the top ten. This specimen was blood, taken from a patient who underwent chemoradiotherapy. These receptors were taken from a human donor with HPV-associated anogenital cancer.

V and J are TRBV4-2 and TRBJ2-3, with TRBD2 matching over 8 bases. The CDR3 is made up of 16 amino acids. J was trimmed by 0 bases and V by 3 bases; bases with no gene match: 5. Per the germline V gene, CDR1 is LGHNA and CDR2 is YNFKEQ. The CDR3 here is CASSQGSGRSTDTQYF. The DNA of the CDR3 is TGTGCCAGCAGCCAGGGGAGCGGGAGAAGCACAGATACGCAGTATTTT.

The CDR3 DNA reads as TGTGCCAGCAGCTTAGTTGGGACGGGAAATAATTCACCCCTCCACTTT. Residues: CASSLVGTGNNSPLHF. The chain employs TRBV7-4 and TRBJ1-6, with D maybe TRBD1 (5 bases). The CDR3 contains 16 residues. Trimming took off 1 base at V and 5 bases at J, with 12 bases between the two ends. CDR1 is SGHVT, CDR2 SQSDAQ, per germline.

The genes are TRBV5-1 and TRBJ1-2; 7 positions agree with TRBD1. The CDR3 loop spans 15 amino acids. V lost 0 bases, J lost 4 bases, and 6 bases stayed unmatched. CDR1 is SGHRS, CDR2 YFSETQ, per germline. CDR3 nucleotides: TGCGCCAGCAGCTTGGGTAACAGGGGAGGCTATGGCTACACCTTC. Amino acids: CASSLGNRGGYGYTF.

This clone is a singleton in its sample. The V and J genes are TRBV5-1 and TRBJ2-5; D may be TRBD1 (5 bases). Trimming took 0 bases from V and 6 from J, leaving 12 bases between them. The CDR3 consists of 14 residues. Germline V CDR1 and CDR2: SGHRS, YFSETQ. The DNA for the CDR3 is TGCGCCAGCAGCTTGGAAGGGGAAGGACAGACCCAGTACTTC. Protein: CASSLEGEGQTQYF.

This clone was detected only once. This chain links TRBV7-2 with TRBJ2-7; 9 bases fit TRBD1. The CDR3 is 14 amino acids. Germline V gene sequence: CDR1 SGHTA, CDR2 FQGNSA. V shed 6 bases, J shed 2 bases, and the junction held 5 bases outside the gene matches. For the CDR3, the DNA is TGTGCCAGCAGTCCGGGACAGGGCCCCTACGAGCAGTACTTC. It yields the protein CASSPGQGPYEQYF.

The chain joins TRBV30 to TRBJ2-7; D is uncertain. The CDR3 runs 13 residues. Germline values: CDR1 GTSNPN, CDR2 SVGIG (reference sequence). V dropped 1 base and J dropped 1 base, with 8 bases sitting between them. The CDR3: CAWSAGVSYEQYF. The CDR3 region has the DNA TGTGCCTGGAGTGCAGGCGTATCCTACGAGCAGTACTTC. The full variable domain, in which reference TRBV30 and TRBJ2-7 provide the parts outside the CDR3, is SQTIHQWPATLVQPVGSPLSLECTVEGTSNPNLYWYRQAAGRGLQLLFYSVGIGQISSEVPQNLSASRPQDRQFILSSKKLLLSDSGFYLCAWSAGVSYEQYFGPGTRLTVT.

The CDR3 nucleotides are TGTGCCAGCAGTGTGCCCGGGGGAGCTTTCTTT. Translation: CASSVPGGAFF. The rearrangement uses TRBV25-1 and TRBJ1-1, with D tentatively TRBD1 (5 bases). Per the germline V gene, CDR1 is MGHDK and CDR2 is SYGVNS. The CDR3 contains 11 residues. The germline V and J ends were trimmed by 4 bases and 10 bases, with 10 bases remaining between them.

The gene calls are TRBV4-3 and TRBJ1-1; no reliable D call. This CDR3 is 13 amino acids long. Between the trimmed V and J ends, which lost 0 bases and 7 bases, there was a span of 9 bases. Germline CDR1 is LGHNA and CDR2 is YSLEER. The CDR3 loop reads CASSQDFGGEAFF. In DNA, the CDR3 is TGCGCCAGCAGCCAAGATTTCGGCGGTGAAGCTTTCTTT.

The chain has TRBV7-9 and TRBJ2-1; TRBD1 matches at 8 bases. Looked up from germline, CDR1 is SEHNR and CDR2 is FQNEAQ (reference sequence). The V and J ends lost 7 bases and 3 bases, in that order; junction bases with no gene match: 11. CDR3 length: 16 residues. CDR3 bases: TGTGCCAGCATTTTGAGTTTACAGGGGGACTACAATGAGCAGTTCTTC. Amino acids: CASILSLQGDYNEQFF.

The chain is built from TRBV30 and TRBJ1-2; the D gene is possibly TRBD1 (5 bases). CDR1 is GTSNPN and CDR2 is SVGIG in the germline V gene (reference sequence). The V and J ends lost 0 bases and 8 bases respectively, with 10 bases between them. The length of the CDR3 is 12 residues. CDR3 in DNA: TGTGCCTGGAGTGTAGGAGGGGTAGGCTACACCTTC. Its translation: CAWSVGGVGYTF.

The chain links TRBV6-5 to TRBJ1-1; the match to TRBD1 covers 8 bases. This CDR3 region has 13 residues. CDR1 and CDR2 (germline): MNHEY, SVGAGI. The junction had 4 bases not matched to a gene; V was cut back by 6 bases and J by 4 bases. In DNA form, the CDR3 reads TGTGCCAGCAGCCGACAGGGGAGCACTGAAGCTTTCTTT. This sequence encodes CASSRQGSTEAFF.

The rearrangement uses TRBV19 and TRBJ2-3, with 7 bases lining up with TRBD1. This CDR3 contains 15 residues. V lost 6 bases to trimming and J lost 2 bases; unmatched junction nucleotides: 8. Per the germline V gene, CDR1 is LNHDA and CDR2 is SQIVND (reference sequence). The CDR3: CASRKRGQNTDTQYF. CDR3 bases: TGTGCCAGTAGGAAGAGGGGACAGAACACAGATACGCAGTATTTT.

The chain employs TRBV7-2 and TRBJ1-4; 7 bases map to TRBD1. Germline CDR1 and CDR2: SGHTA and FQGNSA. The length of the CDR3 is 15 residues. With V trimmed by 5 bases and J by 5 bases, 8 bases remained unmatched. The CDR3 DNA sequence: TGTGCCAGCAGCCCCGGGGGACAGAGCAATGAAAAACTGTTTTTT. It translates to CASSPGGQSNEKLFF. Full variable domain (outside the CDR3, taken from reference TRBV7-2 and TRBJ1-4): GAGVSQSPSNKVTEKGKDVELRCDPISGHTALYWYRQSLGQGLEFLIYFQGNSAPDKSGLPSDRFSAERTGGSVSTLTIQRTQQEDSAVYLCASSPGGQSNEKLFFGSGTQLSVL.

The V gene is TRBV25-1, the J gene TRBJ2-4; no definite D call. The CDR3 has 17 residues. The V gene lost 6 bases and the J gene lost 0 bases, with 18 bases spanning the gap. CDR1 and CDR2 (germline): MGHDK, SYGVNS. CDR3 DNA sequence: TGTGCCAGCAGCAAAACCCAGATGAGTGGAGCCAAAAACATTCAGTACTTC. Translation: CASSKTQMSGAKNIQYF.